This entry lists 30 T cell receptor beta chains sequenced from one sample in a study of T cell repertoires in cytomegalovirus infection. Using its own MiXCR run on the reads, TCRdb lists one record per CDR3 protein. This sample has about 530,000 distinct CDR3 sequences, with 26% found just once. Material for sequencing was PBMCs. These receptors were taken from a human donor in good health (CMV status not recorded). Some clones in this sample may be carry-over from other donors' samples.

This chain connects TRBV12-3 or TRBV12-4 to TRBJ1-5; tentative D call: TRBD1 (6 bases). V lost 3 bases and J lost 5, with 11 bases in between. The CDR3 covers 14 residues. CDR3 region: CASSLSGVYQPQHF. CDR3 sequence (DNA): TGTGCCAGCAGTTTGTCAGGGGTCTATCAGCCCCAGCATTTT.

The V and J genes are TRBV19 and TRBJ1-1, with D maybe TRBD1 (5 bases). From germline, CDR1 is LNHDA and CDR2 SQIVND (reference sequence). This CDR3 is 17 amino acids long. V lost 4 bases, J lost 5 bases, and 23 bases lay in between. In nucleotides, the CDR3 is TGTGCCAGTAGTACCAGGGTCAGGACCCGAGGTGAGACTGAAGCTTTCTTT. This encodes CASSTRVRTRGETEAFF.

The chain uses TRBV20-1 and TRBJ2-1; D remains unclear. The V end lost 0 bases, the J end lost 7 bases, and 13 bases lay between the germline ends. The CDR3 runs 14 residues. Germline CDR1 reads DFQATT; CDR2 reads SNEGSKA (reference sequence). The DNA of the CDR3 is TGCAGTGCTAGAGAGGTGGCTATCGAAAATGAGCAGTTCTTC. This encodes CSAREVAIENEQFF.

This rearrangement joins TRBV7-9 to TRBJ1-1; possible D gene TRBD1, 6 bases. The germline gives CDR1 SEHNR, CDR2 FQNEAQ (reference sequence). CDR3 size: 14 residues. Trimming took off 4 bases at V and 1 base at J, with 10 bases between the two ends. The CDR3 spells CASSSKGENTEAFF. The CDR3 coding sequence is TGTGCCAGCAGCTCAAAGGGGGAGAACACTGAAGCTTTCTTT.

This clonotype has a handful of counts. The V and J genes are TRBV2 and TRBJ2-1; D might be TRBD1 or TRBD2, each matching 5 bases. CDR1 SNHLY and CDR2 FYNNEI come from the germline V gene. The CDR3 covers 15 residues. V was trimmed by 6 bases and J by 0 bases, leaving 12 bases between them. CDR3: CASSRDVGSYNEQFF. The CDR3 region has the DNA TGTGCCAGCAGCCGGGACGTCGGCTCCTACAATGAGCAGTTCTTC.

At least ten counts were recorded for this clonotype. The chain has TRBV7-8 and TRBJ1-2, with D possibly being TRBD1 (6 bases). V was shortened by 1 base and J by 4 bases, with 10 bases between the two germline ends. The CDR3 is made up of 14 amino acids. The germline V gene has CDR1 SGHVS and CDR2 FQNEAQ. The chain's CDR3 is CASSLEQGAYGYTF. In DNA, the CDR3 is TGTGCCAGCAGCTTAGAACAGGGAGCCTATGGCTACACCTTC.

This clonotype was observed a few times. Here the CDR3 reads CASSQVSGSPGEQYV. The CDR3 DNA follows: TGTGCCAGCAGCCAAGTTAGCGGGAGCCCCGGCGAGCAGTACGTC. This chain links TRBV14 with TRBJ2-7; TRBD2 agrees at 9 bases. The ends lost 1 base at V and 6 bases at J; junction bases unmatched: 7. The germline V gene has CDR1 SGHDN and CDR2 FVKESK. The CDR3 has 15 residues.

The CDR3 sequence: CSARPASSYNEQFF. CDR3 coding DNA: TGCAGTGCTAGACCTGCGAGCTCCTACAATGAGCAGTTCTTC. The rearrangement links TRBV20-1 to TRBJ2-1; no clear D. Germline CDR1 DFQATT, CDR2 SNEGSKA (reference sequence). The CDR3 length is 14 residues. V was shortened by 2 bases and J by 0 bases, with 8 bases between the two germline ends.

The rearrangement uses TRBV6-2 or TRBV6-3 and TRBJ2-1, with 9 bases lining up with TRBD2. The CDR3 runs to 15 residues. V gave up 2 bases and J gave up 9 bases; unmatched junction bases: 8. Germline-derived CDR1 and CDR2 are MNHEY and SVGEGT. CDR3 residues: CASSYASGAFGEQFF. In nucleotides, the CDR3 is TGTGCCAGCAGTTACGCTAGCGGGGCCTTCGGTGAGCAGTTCTTC.

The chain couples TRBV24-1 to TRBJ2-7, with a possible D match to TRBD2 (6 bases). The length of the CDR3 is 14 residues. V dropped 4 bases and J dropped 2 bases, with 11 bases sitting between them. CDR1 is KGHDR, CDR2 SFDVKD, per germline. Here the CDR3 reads CATSEGGLTYEQYF. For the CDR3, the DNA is TGTGCCACCAGTGAGGGGGGACTCACCTACGAGCAGTACTTC.

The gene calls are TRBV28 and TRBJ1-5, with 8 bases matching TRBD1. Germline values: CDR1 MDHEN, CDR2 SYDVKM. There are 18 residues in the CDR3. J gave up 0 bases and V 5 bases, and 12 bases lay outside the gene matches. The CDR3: CASSPGTGSAHSNQPQHF. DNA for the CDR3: TGTGCCAGCAGTCCCGGGACAGGATCGGCCCATAGCAATCAGCCCCAGCATTTT.

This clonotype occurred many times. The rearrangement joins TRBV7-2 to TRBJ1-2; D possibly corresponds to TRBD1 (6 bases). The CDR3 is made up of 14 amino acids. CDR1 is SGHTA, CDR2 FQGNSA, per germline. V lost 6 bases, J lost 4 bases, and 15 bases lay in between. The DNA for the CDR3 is TGTGCCAGCAGTCCCGGCACAGGGCTCTATGGCTACACCTTC. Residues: CASSPGTGLYGYTF. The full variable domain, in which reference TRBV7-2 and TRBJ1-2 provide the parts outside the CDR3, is GAGVSQSPSNKVTEKGKDVELRCDPISGHTALYWYRQSLGQGLEFLIYFQGNSAPDKSGLPSDRFSAERTGGSVSTLTIQRTQQEDSAVYLCASSPGTGLYGYTFGSGTRLTVV.

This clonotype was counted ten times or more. The CDR3 coding sequence is TGTGCCAGCGGTCGGGCGGGCAATCAGCCCCAGCATTTT. Translating it yields CASGRAGNQPQHF. The V and J genes are TRBV7-2 and TRBJ1-5, with D unclear. The CDR3 extends over 13 amino acids. V gave up 8 bases and J gave up 2 bases, with 10 bases separating them. Germline CDR1 SGHTA, CDR2 FQGNSA.

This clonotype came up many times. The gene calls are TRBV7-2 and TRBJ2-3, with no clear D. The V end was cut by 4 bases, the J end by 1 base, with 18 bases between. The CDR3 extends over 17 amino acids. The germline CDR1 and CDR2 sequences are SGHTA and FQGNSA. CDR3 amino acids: CASSWVGKDGGTDTQYF. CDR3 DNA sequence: TGTGCCAGCAGCTGGGTGGGGAAGGACGGAGGCACAGATACGCAGTATTTT.

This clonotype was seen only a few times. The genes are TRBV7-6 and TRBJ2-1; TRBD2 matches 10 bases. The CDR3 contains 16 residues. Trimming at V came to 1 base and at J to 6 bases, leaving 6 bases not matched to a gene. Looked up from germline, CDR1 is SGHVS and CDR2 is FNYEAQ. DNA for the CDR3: TGTGCCAGCAGCTTAGTGCTAGCGGGAGCGGTCAATGAGCAGTTCTTC. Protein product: CASSLVLAGAVNEQFF.

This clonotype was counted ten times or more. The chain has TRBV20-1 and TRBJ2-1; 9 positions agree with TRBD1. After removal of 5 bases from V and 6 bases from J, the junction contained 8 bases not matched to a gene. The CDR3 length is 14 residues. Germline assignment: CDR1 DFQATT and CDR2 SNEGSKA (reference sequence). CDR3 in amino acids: CSAGGQGVRNEQFF. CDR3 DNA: TGCAGTGCTGGGGGACAGGGTGTCCGCAATGAGCAGTTCTTC.

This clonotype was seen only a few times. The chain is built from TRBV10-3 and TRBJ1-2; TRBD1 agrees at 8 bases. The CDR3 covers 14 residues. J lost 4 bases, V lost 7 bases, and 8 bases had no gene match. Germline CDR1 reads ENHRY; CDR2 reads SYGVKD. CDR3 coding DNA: TGTGCCATCACTCCGGGACAGGAGACCTATGGCTACACCTTC. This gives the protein CAITPGQETYGYTF.

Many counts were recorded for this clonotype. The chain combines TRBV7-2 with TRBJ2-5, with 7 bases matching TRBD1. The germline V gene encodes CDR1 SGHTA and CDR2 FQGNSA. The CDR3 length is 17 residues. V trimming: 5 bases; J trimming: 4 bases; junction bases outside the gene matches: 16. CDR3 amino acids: CASSRSAGQGVGETQYF. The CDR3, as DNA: TGTGCCAGCAGCCGATCTGCTGGGCAGGGGGTGGGAGAGACCCAGTACTTC.

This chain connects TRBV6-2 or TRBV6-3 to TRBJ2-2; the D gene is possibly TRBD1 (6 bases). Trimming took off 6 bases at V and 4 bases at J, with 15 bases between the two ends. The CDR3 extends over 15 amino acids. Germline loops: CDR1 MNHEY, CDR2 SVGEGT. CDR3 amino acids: CASRVKQGSTGELFF. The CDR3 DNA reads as TGTGCCAGCAGGGTAAAACAGGGAAGCACCGGGGAGCTGTTTTTT.

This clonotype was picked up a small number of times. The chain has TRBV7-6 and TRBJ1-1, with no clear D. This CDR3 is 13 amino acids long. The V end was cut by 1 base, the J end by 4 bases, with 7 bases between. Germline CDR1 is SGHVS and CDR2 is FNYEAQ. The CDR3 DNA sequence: TGTGCCAGCAGCTTAGACGGGCGCACTGAAGCTTTCTTT. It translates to CASSLDGRTEAFF.

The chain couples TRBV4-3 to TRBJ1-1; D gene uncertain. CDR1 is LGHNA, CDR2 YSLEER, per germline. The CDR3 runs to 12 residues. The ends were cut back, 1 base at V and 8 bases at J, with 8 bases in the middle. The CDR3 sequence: CASSQGEGEAFF. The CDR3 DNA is TGCGCCAGCAGCCAAGGGGAGGGAGAAGCTTTCTTT.

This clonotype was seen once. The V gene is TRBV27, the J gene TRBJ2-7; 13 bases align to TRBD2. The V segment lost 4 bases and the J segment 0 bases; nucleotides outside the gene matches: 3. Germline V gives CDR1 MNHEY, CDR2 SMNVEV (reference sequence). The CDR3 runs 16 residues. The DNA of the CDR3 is TGTGCCAGCAGTTCCAGGACTAGCGGGAGCTCCTACGAGCAGTACTTC. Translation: CASSSRTSGSSYEQYF.

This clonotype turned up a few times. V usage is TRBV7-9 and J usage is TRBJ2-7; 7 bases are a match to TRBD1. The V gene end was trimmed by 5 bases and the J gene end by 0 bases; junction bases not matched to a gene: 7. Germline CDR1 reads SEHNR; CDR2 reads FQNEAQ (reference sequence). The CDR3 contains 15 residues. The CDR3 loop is CASSALRDSSYEQYF. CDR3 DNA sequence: TGTGCCAGCAGCGCTCTCCGGGACAGCTCCTACGAGCAGTACTTC.

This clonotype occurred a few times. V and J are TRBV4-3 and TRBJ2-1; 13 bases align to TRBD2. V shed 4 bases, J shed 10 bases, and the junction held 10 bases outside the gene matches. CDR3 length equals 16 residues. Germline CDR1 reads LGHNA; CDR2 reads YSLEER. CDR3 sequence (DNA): TGCGCCAGCAGCCCTAGGACTAGCGGGAGTTCTTTAGAGCAGTTCTTC. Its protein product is CASSPRTSGSSLEQFF.

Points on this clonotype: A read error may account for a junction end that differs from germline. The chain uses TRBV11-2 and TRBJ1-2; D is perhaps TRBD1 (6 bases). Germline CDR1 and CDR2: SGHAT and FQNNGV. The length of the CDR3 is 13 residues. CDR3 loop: CASSFILGGPGIF. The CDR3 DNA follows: TGTGCCAGCAGCTTTATTCTCGGGGGGCCTGGGATCTTC.

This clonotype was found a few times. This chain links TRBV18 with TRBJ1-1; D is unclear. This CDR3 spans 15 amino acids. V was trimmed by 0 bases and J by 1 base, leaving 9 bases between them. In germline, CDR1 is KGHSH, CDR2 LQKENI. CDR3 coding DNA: TGTGCCAGCTCACCACCGTTAGGGTCGAACACTGAAGCTTTCTTT. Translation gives CASSPPLGSNTEAFF.

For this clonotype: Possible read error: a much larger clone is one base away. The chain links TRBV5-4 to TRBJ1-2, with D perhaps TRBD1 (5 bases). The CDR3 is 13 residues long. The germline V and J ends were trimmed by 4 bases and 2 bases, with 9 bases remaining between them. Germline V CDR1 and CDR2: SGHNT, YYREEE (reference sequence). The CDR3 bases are TGTGCCAGCAGCGCGGGGGGGAACTATGGCTACACCTTC. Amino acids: CASSAGGNYGYTF.

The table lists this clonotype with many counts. CDR3 nucleotide sequence: TGTGCCAGCAGCTTAGCGCCGGGACAGGTCACAGATACGCAGTATTTT. Translation gives CASSLAPGQVTDTQYF. The chain joins TRBV7-2 to TRBJ2-3; 8 positions agree with TRBD1. The CDR3 extends over 16 amino acids. With 0 bases clipped from V and 2 bases from J, the junction kept 4 bases outside the gene matches. From germline, CDR1 is SGHTA and CDR2 FQGNSA. Filled out from reference TRBV7-2 and TRBJ2-3, the complete variable domain reads GAGVSQSPSNKVTEKGKDVELRCDPISGHTALYWYRQSLGQGLEFLIYFQGNSAPDKSGLPSDRFSAERTGGSVSTLTIQRTQQEDSAVYLCASSLAPGQVTDTQYFGPGTRLTVL.

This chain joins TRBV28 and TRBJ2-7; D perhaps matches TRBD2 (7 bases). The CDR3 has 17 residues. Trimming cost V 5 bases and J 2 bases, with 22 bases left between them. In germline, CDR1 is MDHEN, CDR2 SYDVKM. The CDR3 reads CASSAVVKGGAPYEQYF. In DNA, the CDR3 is TGTGCCAGCAGTGCGGTGGTCAAAGGGGGGGCCCCCTACGAGCAGTACTTC.

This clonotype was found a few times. This CDR3 is CASTPTRTGNTEAFF. The CDR3 nucleotides read TGTGCCAGCACCCCAACCCGGACAGGGAACACTGAAGCTTTCTTT. The gene calls are TRBV7-9 and TRBJ1-1, with TRBD1 matching over 7 bases. Germline V CDR1 and CDR2: SEHNR, FQNEAQ (reference sequence). The trim removed 7 bases at V and 1 base at J, leaving 9 bases unmatched. This CDR3 spans 15 amino acids.